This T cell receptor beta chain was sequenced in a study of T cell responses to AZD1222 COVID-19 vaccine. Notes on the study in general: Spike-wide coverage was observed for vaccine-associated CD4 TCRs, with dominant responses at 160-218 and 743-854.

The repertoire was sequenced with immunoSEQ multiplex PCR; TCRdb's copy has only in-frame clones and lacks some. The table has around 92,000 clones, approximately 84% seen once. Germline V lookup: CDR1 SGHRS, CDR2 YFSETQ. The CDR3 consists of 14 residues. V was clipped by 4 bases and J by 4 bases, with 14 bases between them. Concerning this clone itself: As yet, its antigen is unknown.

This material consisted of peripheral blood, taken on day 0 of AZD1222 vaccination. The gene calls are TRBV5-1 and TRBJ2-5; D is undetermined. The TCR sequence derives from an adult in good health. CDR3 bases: TGCGCCAGCAGCATGTTTGTAGGAGCAGAGACCCAGTACTTC. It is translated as CASSMFVGAETQYF.